Shown below are 27 T cell receptor beta chains from a single sample sequenced in a study of beta chain features in type 1 diabetes. Every bit of the isolated RNA underwent reverse transcription, so sequencing read expressed TCRB transcripts. The protocol was immunoSEQ multiplex PCR, while the TCRdb copy is restricted to in-frame clones and leaves out a portion. Of 330,000 or so clones listed, roughly 21% are singletons. The sequenced material came from naive CD4+ T cells from blood. These receptors all come from a woman in her late teens or twenties in good health.

The chain combines TRBV19 with TRBJ2-1; TRBD2 aligns across 13 bases. J was trimmed by 5 bases and V by 4 bases; bases with no gene match: 5. Germline CDR1 reads LNHDA; CDR2 reads SQIVND (reference sequence). The length of the CDR3 is 16 residues. CDR3 DNA: TGTGCCAGTAGTAGTACTAGCGGGAGGGGAGACAATGAGCAGTTCTTC. Amino acids: CASSSTSGRGDNEQFF.

The gene calls are TRBV4-1 and TRBJ1-1; TRBD1 aligns across 7 bases. V gave up 4 bases and J gave up 0 bases; unmatched junction bases: 17. Looked up from germline, CDR1 is MGHRA and CDR2 is YSYEKL. The CDR3 is 19 residues long. CDR3 sequence: CASSRILTGVPGLNTEAFF. The DNA for the CDR3 is TGCGCCAGCAGCCGAATATTAACAGGGGTTCCCGGCTTGAACACTGAAGCTTTCTTT.

The V gene is TRBV5-1, the J gene TRBJ2-5; D remains unclear. V lost 2 bases and J 2 bases, leaving 7 bases between the germline ends. Germline V gene data show CDR1 as SGHRS and CDR2 as YFSETQ. The CDR3 consists of 13 residues. CDR3: CASSFPEQETQYF. The CDR3 DNA reads as TGCGCCAGCAGCTTCCCTGAGCAAGAGACCCAGTACTTC.

V and J are TRBV5-1 and TRBJ1-2; 9 bases line up with TRBD1. From germline, CDR1 is SGHRS and CDR2 YFSETQ. Trimming took 4 bases from V and 6 from J; bases not matched to a gene: 13. The CDR3 is made up of 16 amino acids. Here the CDR3 DNA reads TGCGCCAGCAGCAGGGACAGGGAAGAGGGGTTGGATGGCTACACCTTC. Amino acids: CASSRDREEGLDGYTF.

This clone has only a few counts. The chain uses TRBV5-4 and TRBJ2-2, with D possibly being TRBD2 (6 bases). In germline, CDR1 is SGHNT, CDR2 YYREEE (reference sequence). The CDR3 totals 15 residues. V lost 9 bases and J lost 5, with 20 bases in between. CDR3 sequence reads: CANGKRGGDTGELFF. The DNA for the CDR3 is TGTGCCAACGGAAAACGGGGAGGCGATACCGGGGAGCTGTTTTTT.

This clone appeared a few times. The V gene is TRBV30, the J gene TRBJ2-5; 7 bases line up with TRBD1. The better agreement between TRBJ2-7 and the DNA end casts doubt on the J call. CDR3 length: 15 amino acids. In germline, CDR1 is GTSNPN, CDR2 SVGIG (reference sequence). CDR3 DNA sequence: TGTGCCTGGAGTGACGACAGGGCGTTGTTCTACGAGCAGTACTTC. This translates into CAWSDDRALFYEQYF.

The chain uses TRBV7-2 and TRBJ2-5; D might be TRBD1 (6 bases). Germline CDR1 SGHTA, CDR2 FQGNSA. The ends were cut back, 1 base at V and 4 bases at J, with 10 bases in the middle. This CDR3 is built from 14 residues. DNA of the CDR3: TGTGCCAGCAGCTTAGTAGGACAGCTAGAGACCCAGTACTTC. The encoded protein is CASSLVGQLETQYF.

This clone was observed a handful of times. For the CDR3, the DNA is TGTGCCATCAGTGAAGGGGCCTCTAATCAGCCCCAGCATTTT. Residues: CAISEGASNQPQHF. The rearrangement joins TRBV10-3 to TRBJ1-5; D possibly corresponds to TRBD1 (5 bases). V lost 3 bases and J 4 bases, leaving 10 bases between the germline ends. Per germline, CDR1 ENHRY and CDR2 SYGVKD. This CDR3 comprises 14 residues.

The chain joins TRBV7-6 to TRBJ2-7; perhaps TRBD2 as D (6 bases). Germline V gene lookup returns CDR1 SGHVS and CDR2 FNYEAQ. This CDR3 has 15 amino acids. Trimming removed 6 bases from V and 0 bases from J, with 15 bases in between. For the CDR3, the DNA is TGTGCCAGCAGTAGACTAGTGACAACCTCCTACGAGCAGTACTTC. As protein: CASSRLVTTSYEQYF.

This chain links TRBV18 with TRBJ2-3; D might be TRBD1 (5 bases). The germline V gene has CDR1 KGHSH and CDR2 LQKENI. Between the trimmed V and J ends, which lost 3 bases and 0 bases, there was a span of 7 bases. This CDR3 has 14 amino acids. The chain's CDR3 is CASSPTVSTDTQYF. The CDR3, as DNA: TGTGCCAGCTCACCGACAGTTAGCACAGATACGCAGTATTTT.

V and J are TRBV7-8 and TRBJ1-5; 8 nucleotides match TRBD1. The J segment lost 3 bases and the V segment lost 1 base, leaving 2 bases of the junction unmatched. The CDR3 is 15 residues long. Germline-derived CDR1 and CDR2 are SGHVS and FQNEAQ. The CDR3 DNA sequence: TGTGCCAGCAGCTTAGGACAGGGGCTCAATCAGCCCCAGCATTTT. It encodes CASSLGQGLNQPQHF.

V gene TRBV5-1 combines with J gene TRBJ2-3; 7 bases line up with TRBD1. The germline gives CDR1 SGHRS, CDR2 YFSETQ. Trimming removed 3 bases from V and 2 bases from J; junction bases left unmatched: 3. There are 14 residues in the CDR3. The CDR3 DNA sequence: TGCGCCAGCAGCTCCGGGACAGTCACAGATACGCAGTATTTT. This translates into CASSSGTVTDTQYF.

The chain carries TRBV5-1 and TRBJ2-1, with D possibly TRBD1 on 6 matching bases. V was pared by 2 bases and J by 4 bases, with 16 bases between. The CDR3 is made up of 16 amino acids. Germline CDR1 SGHRS, CDR2 YFSETQ. CDR3: CASSFAGGANYNEQFF. The CDR3 DNA reads as TGCGCCAGCAGCTTTGCTGGGGGCGCTAATTACAATGAGCAGTTCTTC.

The V and J genes are TRBV19 and TRBJ1-1; 7 bases are shared with TRBD1. V shed 5 bases and J 0 bases; nucleotides not matched to a gene: 6. This CDR3 spans 15 amino acids. Germline V gives CDR1 LNHDA, CDR2 SQIVND (reference sequence). The CDR3 DNA is TGTGCCAGTAGTCCCTGGACAGGAATGAACACTGAAGCTTTCTTT. This translates into CASSPWTGMNTEAFF. Filled out from reference TRBV19 and TRBJ1-1, the complete variable domain reads DGGITQSPKYLFRKEGQNVTLSCEQNLNHDAMYWYRQDPGQGLRLIYYSQIVNDFQKGDIAEGYSVSREKKESFPLTVTSAQKNPTAFYLCASSPWTGMNTEAFFGQGTRLTVV.

The chain has TRBV13 and TRBJ2-1; 10 bases line up with TRBD2. The germline CDR1 and CDR2 sequences are PRHDT and FYEKMQ (reference sequence). Trimming removed 4 bases from V and 7 bases from J; junction bases left unmatched: 7. This CDR3 region has 15 residues. The CDR3 DNA is TGTGCCAGCAGCTCGACTAGCGGGTCCTGGAATGAGCAGTTCTTC. This codes for CASSSTSGSWNEQFF. Full variable domain (rest looked up from reference TRBV13 and TRBJ2-1): AAGVIQSPRHLIKEKRETATLKCYPIPRHDTVYWYQQGPGQDPQFLISFYEKMQSDKGSIPDRFSAQQFSDYHSELNMSSLELGDSALYFCASSSTSGSWNEQFFGPGTRLTVL.

This clone was observed a few times. This sequence joins TRBV18 and TRBJ2-3; 10 nucleotides align to TRBD2. The V gene end was trimmed by 3 bases and the J gene end by 6 bases; junction bases not matched to a gene: 9. Germline V lookup: CDR1 KGHSH, CDR2 LQKENI. There are 16 residues in the CDR3. The CDR3 reads CASSPFSGGAGDTQYF. The CDR3 bases are TGTGCCAGCTCACCGTTCAGCGGGGGGGCCGGGGATACGCAGTATTTT.

The chain employs TRBV5-1 and TRBJ2-5; D is possibly TRBD2 (7 bases). Trimming shortened V by 2 bases and J by 4 bases, and 9 bases separated the two germline ends. Looked up from germline, CDR1 is SGHRS and CDR2 is YFSETQ. The CDR3 consists of 13 residues. The CDR3 region has the DNA TGCGCCAGCAGCTTTAGGGGGGGAGAGACCCAGTACTTC. It codes for CASSFRGGETQYF.

This clone was recorded a few times. J is TRBJ1-2 and V is TRBV30; perhaps TRBD1 as D (5 bases). This CDR3 region has 15 residues. V was shortened by 1 base and J by 4 bases, with 16 bases between the two germline ends. In germline, CDR1 is GTSNPN, CDR2 SVGIG (reference sequence). This chain's CDR3 is CAWSAVDSGIYGYTF. DNA for the CDR3: TGTGCCTGGAGTGCCGTAGACAGCGGGATCTATGGCTACACCTTC. Complete variable domain (other parts from reference TRBV30 and TRBJ1-2): SQTIHQWPATLVQPVGSPLSLECTVEGTSNPNLYWYRQAAGRGLQLLFYSVGIGQISSEVPQNLSASRPQDRQFILSSKKLLLSDSGFYLCAWSAVDSGIYGYTFGSGTRLTVV.

This clone has only a few counts. The gene calls are TRBV15 and TRBJ2-5; 10 nucleotides line up with TRBD2. Germline CDR1 LNHNV, CDR2 YYDKDF (reference sequence). The CDR3 length is 20 residues. J gave up 5 bases and V 0 bases, and 18 bases lay outside the gene matches. The CDR3: CATSREIWLSGRASEETQYF. CDR3 coding DNA: TGTGCCACCAGCAGAGAAATTTGGCTGAGCGGGAGGGCCTCGGAGGAGACCCAGTACTTC.

The chain uses TRBV7-2 and TRBJ2-7; 8 nucleotides agree with TRBD1. Trimming at V came to 5 bases and at J to 2 bases, leaving 8 bases not matched to a gene. Per the germline V gene, CDR1 is SGHTA and CDR2 is FQGNSA. This CDR3 comprises 15 residues. The CDR3 is CASSPAGTGAYEQYF. The CDR3 DNA sequence: TGTGCCAGCAGCCCCGCCGGGACAGGAGCCTACGAGCAGTACTTC.

The chain combines TRBV5-1 with TRBJ2-2, with a weak D call TRBD1 (6 bases). CDR1 SGHRS and CDR2 YFSETQ come from the germline V gene. Deletions cut 1 base from V and 4 bases from J, with 14 bases between. CDR3 size: 16 residues. The chain's CDR3 is CASSLSGQGSTGELFF. CDR3 in DNA: TGCGCCAGCAGCTTGTCTGGGCAGGGGAGCACCGGGGAGCTGTTTTTT.

This clone was recorded a few times. The chain recombines TRBV30 with TRBJ2-6; no clear D gene. This CDR3 has 16 residues. Between the trimmed V and J ends, which lost 3 bases and 0 bases, there was a span of 12 bases. The germline V gene has CDR1 GTSNPN and CDR2 SVGIG (reference sequence). CDR3 DNA sequence: TGTGCCTGGAGGGGCTCCCAATTCTCTGGGGCCAACGTCCTGACTTTC. It specifies CAWRGSQFSGANVLTF.

This clone was observed a few times. The rearrangement links TRBV29-1 to TRBJ1-1, with a tentative D call TRBD1 (6 bases). Trimming took 5 bases from V and 3 from J, leaving 16 bases between them. The CDR3 totals 14 residues. Germline V lookup: CDR1 SQVTM, CDR2 ANQGSEA. CDR3 amino acids: CSVHHRVADTEAFF. As DNA, the CDR3 is TGCAGCGTTCACCACAGGGTTGCGGACACTGAAGCTTTCTTT.

The V gene is TRBV30, the J gene TRBJ2-1; 10 nucleotides match TRBD2. Trimming cost V 3 bases and J 10 bases; bases outside gene matches: 9. Germline V CDR1 and CDR2: GTSNPN, SVGIG (reference sequence). CDR3 length: 14 residues. CDR3 nucleotide sequence: TGTGCCTGGAGGAGGAGCGGGGGGGCCGAAGAGCAGTTCTTC. Translation: CAWRRSGGAEEQFF.

This clone occurred a few times. The rearrangement uses TRBV2 and TRBJ2-1; possible D gene TRBD1, 5 bases. Germline assignment: CDR1 SNHLY and CDR2 FYNNEI. The V end was cut by 1 base, the J end by 1 base, with 8 bases between. This CDR3 contains 15 residues. CDR3 coding DNA: TGTGCCAGCAGTGAAGGACAGCAGTCCTACAATGAGCAGTTCTTC. Its protein product is CASSEGQQSYNEQFF.

The chain joins TRBV6-6 to TRBJ2-7; no clear D. Trimming took off 5 bases at V and 7 bases at J, with 9 bases between the two ends. Germline assignment: CDR1 MNHNY and CDR2 SVGAGI (reference sequence). The CDR3 sequence is 11 residues long. The CDR3 bases are TGTGCCAGCAGTCCCCTGGAGGAGCAGTACTTC. Protein sequence: CASSPLEEQYF.

This clone showed up just a few times. V is TRBV5-1 and J is TRBJ2-3, with D perhaps TRBD2 (5 bases). V dropped 0 bases and J dropped 0 bases, with 14 bases sitting between them. The germline V gene has CDR1 SGHRS and CDR2 YFSETQ. The CDR3 contains 17 residues. The CDR3: CASSLGLPRRSTDTQYF. CDR3 DNA: TGCGCCAGCAGCTTGGGACTACCTAGACGAAGCACAGATACGCAGTATTTT.